Reported below is one TCR beta chain. The antigen is undetermined. The V and J ends lost 5 bases and 5 bases respectively, with 12 bases between them. This CDR3 region has 13 residues. Germline V gives CDR1 SGHAT, CDR2 FQNNGV. This sample stems from a study of shared clonotypes between healthy human individuals. Evenly divided among several immunoSEQ plates was the genomic DNA of each subset. The table came from immunoSEQ multiplex PCR; TCRdb's copy has only in-frame clones and leaves some out. Of about 1.4 million clones in the sample, 96% are singletons; the top ten hold roughly 1.2%. Findings and limits, study-wide: Larger estimated richness was generally recorded for naive subsets relative to memory subsets.

The sample was naive CD4+ T cells sorted from blood. Subset noted: CD45RA+ positively selected. The V and J genes are TRBV11-2 and TRBJ2-5, with D possibly matching TRBD1 (6 bases). This clonotype was obtained from a man in his thirties or forties in good health. The CDR3 DNA sequence: TGTGCCAGCAGCCAAAACAGGGCGGAGACCCAGTACTTC. This gives the protein CASSQNRAETQYF.